The 19 T cell receptor beta chains given below trace back to one sample, sequenced in a study of CD8+ T cells in alopecia areata. Treatment denoted: oral pan-JAK inhibitor, 5-10 mg twice daily. TCR sequencing used cDNA made by reverse transcription of extracted RNA. Produced via immunoSEQ multiplex PCR; TCRdb's table is partial and in-frame only. The repertoire has 90,000 to 150,000 clones, roughly 60% of them found once; the top ten carry nearly 30%. The specimen comprised CD8+ T cells sorted from blood, sampled at week 4, from a patient treated with tofacitinib. These receptors came from a human donor with alopecia areata.

The chain has TRBV2 and TRBJ1-1, with 7 bases lining up with TRBD1. The junction had 3 bases not matched to a gene; V was cut back by 5 bases and J by 0 bases. Germline V lookup: CDR1 SNHLY, CDR2 FYNNEI. There are 14 residues in the CDR3. CDR3 protein: CASSPGQLNTEAFF. The CDR3 region has the DNA TGTGCCAGCAGTCCGGGACAGCTGAACACTGAAGCTTTCTTT. Supplemented by reference TRBV2 and TRBJ1-1, the full variable domain reads EPEVTQTPSHQVTQMGQEVILRCVPISNHLYFYWYRQILGQKVEFLVSFYNNEISEKSEIFDDQFSVERPDGSNFTLKIRSTKLEDSAMYFCASSPGQLNTEAFFGQGTRLTVV.

The chain carries TRBV29-1 and TRBJ2-2; D might be TRBD1 (6 bases). The germline gives CDR1 SQVTM, CDR2 ANQGSEA. The CDR3 is 13 residues long. V was cut by 7 bases and J by 1 base, with 10 bases left in between. CDR3 amino acids: CSGTQGNTGELFF. The DNA of the CDR3 is TGCAGCGGGACACAGGGGAACACCGGGGAGCTGTTTTTT.

The sample holds a few counts of this clone. The V gene is TRBV29-1, the J gene TRBJ1-1, with 11 bases identical to TRBD1. Germline loops: CDR1 SQVTM, CDR2 ANQGSEA. Germline trimming cut 6 bases from V and 10 bases from J; bases unmatched to any gene: 10. The CDR3 is made up of 13 amino acids. The CDR3, as DNA: TGCAGCGTCATAGGACAGGGGGCCTTGGGAGCTTTCTTT. Amino acids: CSVIGQGALGAFF.

This chain joins TRBV29-1 and TRBJ2-1; D gene unclear. Trimming left V 3 bases short and J 5 bases short, with 17 bases between. The CDR3 spans 15 residues. Germline assignment: CDR1 SQVTM and CDR2 ANQGSEA. CDR3: CSVEYASALNNEQFF. The CDR3 DNA is TGCAGCGTTGAGTACGCATCCGCCCTTAACAATGAGCAGTTCTTC.

This clone appeared a single time. The chain carries TRBV6-1 and TRBJ1-6, with 9 bases lining up with TRBD1. CDR3 length: 16 amino acids. Germline CDR1 MNHNS, CDR2 SASEGT. V was pared by 2 bases and J by 7 bases, with 6 bases of the junction left unmatched. In nucleotides, the CDR3 is TGTGCCAGCAGTGAAACCCCGGGACAGGGAAATTCACCCCTCCACTTT. Protein sequence: CASSETPGQGNSPLHF.

The chain couples TRBV2 to TRBJ2-1; D call uncertain. Germline V gene data show CDR1 as SNHLY and CDR2 as FYNNEI. The CDR3 totals 14 residues. Trimming left V 10 bases short and J 2 bases short, with 15 bases between. The CDR3: CAITVLVTYNEQFF. The DNA for the CDR3 is TGTGCCATCACGGTGTTGGTGACCTACAATGAGCAGTTCTTC.

This clone has more than one count but fewer than ten. This chain joins TRBV29-1 and TRBJ2-7; 7 bases match TRBD2. This CDR3 is 12 amino acids long. From germline, CDR1 is SQVTM and CDR2 ANQGSEA. Losses at the gene ends were 7 bases for V and 3 bases for J; bases not matched to a gene: 6. The DNA of the CDR3 is TGCAGCGCGCGGGGGAGCCTCTACGAGCAGTACTTC. Translation: CSARGSLYEQYF.

This clone was detected only a few times. This chain links TRBV15 with TRBJ1-1; tentative D call: TRBD1 (5 bases). Germline loops: CDR1 LNHNV, CDR2 YYDKDF (reference sequence). Trimming removed 0 bases at V and 4 bases at J, with 12 bases between. This CDR3 contains 15 residues. CDR3 in DNA: TGTGCCACCAGCAGAGAGAAGGGGCGAACCACTGAAGCTTTCTTT. Protein: CATSREKGRTTEAFF.

A few counts support this clone. CDR3 coding DNA: TGTGCCAGCAAGGGGACTTCGACTAGCGGAAGCACAGATACGCAGTATTTT. It is translated as CASKGTSTSGSTDTQYF. The chain combines TRBV2 with TRBJ2-3; TRBD2 aligns across 9 bases. The CDR3 has 17 residues. Germline CDR1 SNHLY, CDR2 FYNNEI. V trimming: 7 bases; J trimming: 0 bases; junction bases outside the gene matches: 11.

The J gene is TRBJ2-3, the V gene TRBV7-9; D unclear. This CDR3 is 13 amino acids long. The germline CDR1 and CDR2 sequences are SEHNR and FQNEAQ (reference sequence). Between the trimmed V and J ends, which lost 5 bases and 4 bases, there was a span of 10 bases. The DNA for the CDR3 is TGTGCCAGCAGCGCGCCGGTGGCAGATACGCAGTATTTT. Its protein product is CASSAPVADTQYF.

This clone came up a few times. CDR3: CASSRTGEWEAFF. The CDR3 DNA reads as TGTGCCAGCAGCCGGACAGGAGAGTGGGAAGCTTTCTTT. The rearrangement uses TRBV7-9 and TRBJ1-1; TRBD1 matches 7 bases. V lost 5 bases to trimming and J lost 8 bases; unmatched junction nucleotides: 8. The CDR3 consists of 13 residues. Germline assignment: CDR1 SEHNR and CDR2 FQNEAQ (reference sequence).

The chain combines TRBV4-1 with TRBJ1-5, with 10 positions matching TRBD1. This CDR3 comprises 15 residues. Losses at the gene ends were 3 bases for V and 6 bases for J; bases not matched to a gene: 5. The germline CDR1 and CDR2 sequences are MGHRA and YSYEKL. CDR3 nucleotides: TGCGCCAGCAGCCAGGGACAGGGGAGGGTTCAGCCCCAGCATTTT. As protein: CASSQGQGRVQPQHF.

This clone was seen only once. The V call is TRBV2, the J call TRBJ2-7; perhaps D is TRBD1 or TRBD2 (6 bases each). Germline CDR1 is SNHLY and CDR2 is FYNNEI. The CDR3 extends over 14 amino acids. The V gene lost 1 base and the J gene lost 3 bases, with 10 bases spanning the gap. The CDR3 is CASSEGGALYEQYF. DNA of the CDR3: TGTGCCAGCAGTGAAGGGGGGGCTCTCTACGAGCAGTACTTC. The complete variable domain, with remaining parts taken from reference TRBV2 and TRBJ2-7, reads EPEVTQTPSHQVTQMGQEVILRCVPISNHLYFYWYRQILGQKVEFLVSFYNNEISEKSEIFDDQFSVERPDGSNFTLKIRSTKLEDSAMYFCASSEGGALYEQYFGPGTRLTVT.

This clone has only a few counts. This chain links TRBV19 with TRBJ2-5; D not resolved. The CDR3 has 13 amino acids. CDR1 and CDR2 from the germline V gene are LNHDA and SQIVND (reference sequence). Trimming took 5 bases from V and 1 from J, leaving 8 bases between them. The CDR3 bases are TGTGCCAGTAGTCTAATAGTCCAAGAGACCCAGTACTTC. Translated, it gives CASSLIVQETQYF.

V and J are TRBV29-1 and TRBJ1-5, with no clear D. CDR1 SQVTM and CDR2 ANQGSEA come from the germline V gene. The germline V and J ends were trimmed by 1 base and 3 bases, with 7 bases remaining between them. The length of the CDR3 is 13 residues. The CDR3 region is CSVEGTNNQPQHF. DNA of the CDR3: TGCAGCGTTGAAGGGACCAACAATCAGCCCCAGCATTTT.

This clone has more than one count but fewer than ten. A much larger clonotype is one base distant, so this may be a read error. This sequence joins TRBV6-6 and TRBJ2-2; a possible D gene is TRBD1 (6 bases). Trimming pared 6 bases from V and 5 bases from J, leaving 16 bases between. The germline V gene encodes CDR1 MNHNY and CDR2 SVGAGI (reference sequence). This CDR3 contains 15 residues. The chain's CDR3 is CASSLSGTQTGELFF. The CDR3 nucleotides read TGTGCCAGCAGCCTATCCGGGACACAGACCGGGGAGCTGTTTTTT.

The chain recombines TRBV7-6 with TRBJ2-5; 7 bases are a match to TRBD1. Germline-derived CDR1 and CDR2 are SGHVS and FNYEAQ. V dropped 5 bases and J dropped 5; count of bases not matched to a gene: 14. This CDR3 region has 16 residues. Written as DNA, the CDR3 is TGTGCCAGCAGCGTTCACGATCAGGGGGTTAGGGAGACCCAGTACTTC. Amino acid sequence: CASSVHDQGVRETQYF.

This clone was recorded a few times. The genes are TRBV6-5 and TRBJ2-7; D is undetermined. The CDR3 extends over 13 amino acids. CDR1 MNHEY and CDR2 SVGAGI come from the germline V gene. Trimming removed 2 bases at V and 0 bases at J, with 5 bases between. The CDR3 nucleotides are TGTGCCAGCAGTTACCATCCCTCCTACGAGCAGTACTTC. Amino acids: CASSYHPSYEQYF.

This clone has a handful of counts. The V gene is TRBV7-6, the J gene TRBJ2-1; weak D call: TRBD2 (6 bases). The V end was cut by 1 base, the J end by 8 bases, with 12 bases between. The germline V gene encodes CDR1 SGHVS and CDR2 FNYEAQ. CDR3 size: 14 residues. Here the CDR3 reads CASSLVGGGDEQFF. CDR3 sequence (DNA): TGTGCCAGCAGCTTAGTCGGGGGAGGAGATGAGCAGTTCTTC.